The present TCR beta chain was sequenced within a study of blood T cell repertoires in COVID-19. TCRdb's copy holds only in-frame clones and misses some; the assay was immunoSEQ multiplex PCR. The table records around 38,000 clones, 70% to 90% of them present only once. This CDR3 is 14 amino acids long. The germline V gene encodes CDR1 SGHAT and CDR2 FQNNGV. Between the trimmed V and J ends, which lost 9 bases and 1 base, there was a span of 16 bases. The sequence was collected from a man between 60 and 70 years old with COVID-19, enrolled during active disease. The chain joins TRBV11-2 to TRBJ2-7; maybe TRBD2 (6 bases). The specimen was peripheral blood. For the CDR3, the DNA is TGTGCCAGTACAGGAGGGGTAGGGTCCTACGAGCAGTACTTC. Translated: CASTGGVGSYEQYF.